This entry features one T cell receptor (beta chain) sequence. No cognate antigen has been identified for it. No quality values exist for individual bases; no much larger clone is one base distant. Measured from the cysteine to the phenylalanine, the CDR3 is 15 residues long. The DNA shown is the 45-base CDR3, in frame from base 1. Taken from the germline V gene, the CDR1 and CDR2 loops are SGHRS and YFSETQ. At the junction V is shortened by 0 bases and J by 7 bases, with 14 bases in between. TCR beta libraries were generated from genomic DNA with the immunoSEQ kit, following the manufacturer's recommendations. Library preparation used a first multiplex PCR with proprietary primers, then a second PCR adding unique barcodes, with bead cleanups after each round. Each sample batch included a kit-provided positive control reaction and a negative control reaction. The final libraries were assessed on an Agilent 4200 TapeStation D1000 ScreenTape, pooled by volume, and quantified by qPCR. Sequencing was performed on an Illumina NextSeq500 with a MidOutput 150-cycle cartridge, and 156 Read1 and 15 Index1 cycles were run with kit custom primers. The pooled library was loaded at 0.95 to 1 pM with about 20% PhiX control spiked in. As for how the authors treated the data: Vendor-processed data were analyzed in R, and a clonotype was defined as all T cells sharing the same CDR3 nucleotide sequence. In the clone abundance analyses, frequencies were normalized to the 10,000 most abundant clones in each sample. Public T cell clones, averaging fewer than five per sample, were removed before analysis. Dominant motifs were analyzed with ImmunoMap using the PAM10 matrix, a gap penalty of 30, and a homology threshold of 0.3, and motifs with a cumulative frequency of at least 0.01 were considered dominant. A difference in abundance of at least 32-fold between compartments was used to define tumor-enriched and baseline blood-enriched clonotypes. Similarity between tumor and blood repertoires was quantified using the Baroni-Urbani and Buser coefficient, and groups were compared with two-tailed Wilcoxon tests in R. The source is immuneACCESS, and TCRdb retained only in-frame sequences with V and J called. Part of the clones is not carried over; for the studies checked, unresolved V genes explain less than half of this, and the remainder is unexplained. The V and J calls and clone size were taken over from that table, and D and trimming were inferred from the DNA. For this sample the table gives about 15,000 clones, of which around three fifths were detected only once. The biggest ten clones account for roughly 29% of the sample.

This specimen's time point label, interpreted: tumor resected at nephrectomy. Interpreted using the paper, the treatment or condition label stands for: 15 Gy SBRT to primary tumor, nephrectomy 4 weeks later. The samples were drawn from a clinical trial, where primary renal cell carcinomas were treated with 15 Gy of stereotactic body radiation therapy and then removed by nephrectomy 4 weeks afterward. Renal cell carcinoma with clear cell pathology was present in all patients. The tumors were dissociated mechanically, digested with collagenase/hyaluronidase at 37 degrees C, processed in gentleMACS C tubes, and kept in liquid nitrogen. The QIAamp DNA Blood Mini Kit (Qiagen) was used to prepare genomic DNA for TCR sequencing. Samples were included in the analyses only if all quality control checks were passed. This entry comes from a study of radiation and T cells in renal cell carcinoma (dated by TCRdb to about 2020). General notes on the study: A total of around 50 samples underwent TCR beta sequencing, made up of 26 tumors and some 27 peripheral blood samples. In the approximately 58 samples combined, around 3.7 million unique CDR3 nucleotide sequences were found, encoding 2.5 million to 3 million unique CDR3 amino acid sequences. What the authors observed across the whole study: Because the trial had a single-armed design, the trial could not examine how radiation dose or scheduling affected the TCR repertoire. Compared with control tumors, irradiated tumors had a greater number of dominant CDR3 motifs, and those motifs took up a bigger portion of the repertoire. In blood, the top tumor clonotypes increased between baseline and 2 weeks post-radiation and then shrank by 4 weeks, which suggests that tumor-resident clones expanded only transiently. No pretreatment tumor biopsies were available, so the baseline intratumoral presence of clonotypes could not be determined. Irradiated tumors showed higher TCR clonality than controls, with the top 100 clonotypes averaging about 50% of the repertoire versus roughly 40% in nephrectomy-only tumors. Because only small tumor regions of approximately 1 g were available, the study did not capture intratumoral heterogeneity.

Source: tumor tissue, taken from a patient whose treatment included radiotherapy and nephrectomy. This sequence originates from a woman in her 70s with renal cell carcinoma. This chain joins TRBV5-1 to TRBJ2-1, and the D gene may be TRBD2, 6 bases matching. The DNA sequence is given as TGCGCCAGCAGCTTGGACGGGATGGAGGGGAATGAGCAGTTCTTC. Protein translation: CASSLDGMEGNEQFF.